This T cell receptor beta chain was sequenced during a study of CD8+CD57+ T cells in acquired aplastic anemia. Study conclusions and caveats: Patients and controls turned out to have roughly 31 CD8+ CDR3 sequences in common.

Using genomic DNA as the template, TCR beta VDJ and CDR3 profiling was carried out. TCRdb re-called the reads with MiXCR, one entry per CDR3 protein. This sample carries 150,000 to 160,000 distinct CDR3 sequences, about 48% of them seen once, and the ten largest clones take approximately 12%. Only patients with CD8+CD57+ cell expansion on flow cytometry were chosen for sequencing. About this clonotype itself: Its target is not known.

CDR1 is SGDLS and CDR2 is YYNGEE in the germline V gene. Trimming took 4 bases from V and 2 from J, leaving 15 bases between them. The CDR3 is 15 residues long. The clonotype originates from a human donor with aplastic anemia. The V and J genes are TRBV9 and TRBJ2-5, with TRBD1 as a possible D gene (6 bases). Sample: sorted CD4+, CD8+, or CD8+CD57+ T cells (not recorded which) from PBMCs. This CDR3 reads CASSPQTGTQETQYF. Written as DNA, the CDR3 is TGTGCCAGCAGCCCCCAGACAGGTACACAAGAGACCCAGTACTTC.